This T cell receptor beta chain was recorded in a study of CDR3 diversity in severe acne. Concerning this clonotype itself: One junction end does not reproduce the germline sequence, and a read error may be involved.

Germline V gene data show CDR1 as SEHNR and CDR2 as FQNEAQ (reference sequence). The CDR3 spans 14 residues. TCRdb fed the PCR reads into MiXCR, producing one record per CDR3 protein. The profile covers tens of thousands of distinct CDR3 sequences, with approximately 49% appearing a single time and roughly 10% taken by the ten largest. Sequenced: blood. This clonotype originated in a male donor with severe acne vulgaris. V is TRBV7-9 and J is TRBJ2-3; D possibly corresponds to TRBD1 (5 bases). The chain's CDR3 is CASSLRAVVGAEHF. CDR3 coding DNA: TGTGCCAGCAGCCTACGAGCAGTAGTAGGGGCCGAGCACTTT.